This is a list of T cell receptor beta chains from one sample in a study of blood T cell repertoires in COVID-19. Profiling relied on immunoSEQ multiplex PCR, and the TCRdb table lists in-frame clones only, not all of them. The data hold some 40,000 clones, with roughly 80% observed a single time. The material sequenced was peripheral blood. Every receptor here comes from a man between 65 and 85 years old with acute or convalescent COVID-19. The conserved cysteine and the conserved F or W are not part of the CDR3 here. Fields, in order: CDR3 protein, J gene, V gene.

CDR3 protein: ASSLSLRERLETQY
J gene: TRBJ2-5
V gene: TRBV27

CDR3 protein: ASSPEEWERGSSPNEQY
J gene: TRBJ2-7
V gene: TRBV5-1

CDR3 protein: ASSAIDRGPHEQY
J gene: TRBJ2-7
V gene: TRBV7-8

CDR3 protein: ATSRVLSGYHQPQH
J gene: TRBJ1-5
V gene: TRBV15

CDR3 protein: ASSEGGGNTDTQY
J gene: TRBJ2-3
V gene: TRBV9

CDR3 protein: ASSPIKYGTAADEQY
J gene: TRBJ2-7
V gene: TRBV4-1

CDR3 protein: ASSSDTYNEQF
J gene: TRBJ2-1
V gene: TRBV5-8

CDR3 protein: ASSTTEGRGGNQPQH
J gene: TRBJ1-5
V gene: TRBV6-2/TRBV6-3

CDR3 protein: AWSPPTEPLH
J gene: TRBJ1-6
V gene: TRBV30

CDR3 protein: ASSSLPPGYNTEAF
J gene: TRBJ1-1
V gene: TRBV28

CDR3 protein: ATRFPNTEAF
J gene: TRBJ1-1
V gene: TRBV18

CDR3 protein: ASSLAGLDRIATTDTQY
J gene: TRBJ2-3
V gene: TRBV7-2

CDR3 protein: ASSYYPASNEQF
J gene: TRBJ2-1
V gene: TRBV6-5

CDR3 protein: ASSFRMKAEQY
J gene: TRBJ2-7
V gene: TRBV6-5

CDR3 protein: SAGGDTATNEKLF
J gene: TRBJ1-4
V gene: TRBV29-1

CDR3 protein: ASSTPGQGTETQY
J gene: TRBJ2-5
V gene: TRBV28

CDR3 protein: ASSHNEAMDGELF
J gene: TRBJ2-2
V gene: TRBV27

CDR3 protein: SVDWTGTNTEAF
J gene: TRBJ1-1
V gene: TRBV29-1